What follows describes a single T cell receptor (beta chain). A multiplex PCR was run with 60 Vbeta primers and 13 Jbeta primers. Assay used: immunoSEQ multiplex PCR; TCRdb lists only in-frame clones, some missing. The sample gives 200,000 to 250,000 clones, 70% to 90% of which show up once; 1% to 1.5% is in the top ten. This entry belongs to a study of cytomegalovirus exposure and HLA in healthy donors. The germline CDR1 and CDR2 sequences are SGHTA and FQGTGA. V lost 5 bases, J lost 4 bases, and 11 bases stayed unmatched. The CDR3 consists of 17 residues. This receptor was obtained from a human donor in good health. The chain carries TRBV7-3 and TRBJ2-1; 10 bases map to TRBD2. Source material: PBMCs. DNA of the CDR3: TGTGCCAGCAGCCCAGAAGGACTAGCGGATAGATACAATGAGCAGTTCTTC. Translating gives CASSPEGLADRYNEQFF.